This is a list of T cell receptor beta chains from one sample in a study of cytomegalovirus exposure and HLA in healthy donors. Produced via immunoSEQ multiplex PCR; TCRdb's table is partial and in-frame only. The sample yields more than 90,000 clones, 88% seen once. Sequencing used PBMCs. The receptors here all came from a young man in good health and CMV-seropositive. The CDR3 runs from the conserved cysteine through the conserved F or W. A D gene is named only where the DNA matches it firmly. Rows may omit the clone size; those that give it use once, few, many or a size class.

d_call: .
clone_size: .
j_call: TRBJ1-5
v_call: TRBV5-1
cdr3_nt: TGCGCCAGCAGCCTGGTAGGGGCCCTCAATCAGCCCCAGCATTTT
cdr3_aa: CASSLVGALNQPQHF

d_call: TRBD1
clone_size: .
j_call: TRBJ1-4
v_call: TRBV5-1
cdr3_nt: TGCGCCAGCAGCTTGACAGGGGCTAATGAAAAACTGTTTTTT
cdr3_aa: CASSLTGANEKLFF

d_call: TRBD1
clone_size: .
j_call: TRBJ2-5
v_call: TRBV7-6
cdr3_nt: TGTGCCAGCAGCTCAACAGGGGTTCGAGAGACCCAGTACTTC
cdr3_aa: CASSSTGVRETQYF

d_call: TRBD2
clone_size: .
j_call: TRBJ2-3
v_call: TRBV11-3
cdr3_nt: TGTGCCAGCAGCCAAACCGGGACTAGGGTGAGCACAGATACGCAGTATTTT
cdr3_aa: CASSQTGTRVSTDTQYF

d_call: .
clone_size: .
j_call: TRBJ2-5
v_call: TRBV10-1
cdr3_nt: TGCGCCAGCAGTGAGTCGACTCTCGGGACCCAGTACTTC
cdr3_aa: CASSESTLGTQYF

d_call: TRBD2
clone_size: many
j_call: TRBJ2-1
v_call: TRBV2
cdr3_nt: TGTGCCAGCCAGCTAGCGGGGGTCGACAATGAGCAGTTCTTC
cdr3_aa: CASQLAGVDNEQFF

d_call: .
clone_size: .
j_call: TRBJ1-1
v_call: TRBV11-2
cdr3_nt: TGTGCCAGCAGCCTTACGGACAGGAACACTGAAGCTTTCTTT
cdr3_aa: CASSLTDRNTEAFF

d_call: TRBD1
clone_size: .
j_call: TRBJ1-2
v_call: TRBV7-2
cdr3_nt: TGTGCCAGCAGCTCCATGACAGGGGCTGGCTACACCTTC
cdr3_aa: CASSSMTGAGYTF

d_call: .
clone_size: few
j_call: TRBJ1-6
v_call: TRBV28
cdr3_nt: TGTGCCAGCAGTTCCCTAGACGTCCCGGAGAATTCACCCCTCCACTTT
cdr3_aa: CASSSLDVPENSPLHF

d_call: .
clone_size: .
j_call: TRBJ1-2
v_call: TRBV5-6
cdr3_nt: TGTGCCAGCAGCTTGGGGGAGGCGATCTATGGCTACACCTTC
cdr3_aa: CASSLGEAIYGYTF

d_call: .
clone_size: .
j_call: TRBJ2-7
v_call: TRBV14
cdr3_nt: TGTGCCAGCAGCCAATGGGGGGTTGGGTCCTACGAGCAGTACTTC
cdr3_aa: CASSQWGVGSYEQYF

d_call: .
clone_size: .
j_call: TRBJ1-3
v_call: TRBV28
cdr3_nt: TGTGCCAGCAGTAAGGGGGGGCGCCGCTCTGGAAACACCATATATTTT
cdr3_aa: CASSKGGRRSGNTIYF

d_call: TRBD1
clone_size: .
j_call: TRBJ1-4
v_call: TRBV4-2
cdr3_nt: TGTGCCAGCAGCCCCTTGGGAGAGGGGGCGTCTAATGAAAAACTGTTTTTT
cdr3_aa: CASSPLGEGASNEKLFF

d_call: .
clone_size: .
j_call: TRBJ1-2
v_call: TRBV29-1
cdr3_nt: TGCAGCGTGACAGATGCCCGTCTCTATGGCTACACCTTC
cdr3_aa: CSVTDARLYGYTF

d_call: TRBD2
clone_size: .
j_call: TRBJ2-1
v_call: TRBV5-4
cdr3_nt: TGTGCCAGCAGCCCCAGCGGGGGGAGCCTCGATGAGCAGTTCTTC
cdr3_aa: CASSPSGGSLDEQFF

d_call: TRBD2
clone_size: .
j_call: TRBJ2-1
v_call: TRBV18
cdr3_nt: TGTGCCAGCTCACCACCAGCGGGGGAGAACTCCTACAATGAGCAGTTCTTC
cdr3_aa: CASSPPAGENSYNEQFF

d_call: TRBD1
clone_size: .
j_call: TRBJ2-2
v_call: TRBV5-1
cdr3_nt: TGCGCCAGCAGCTTGGGGTCACAGGGGATCACCGGGGAGCTGTTTTTT
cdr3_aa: CASSLGSQGITGELFF

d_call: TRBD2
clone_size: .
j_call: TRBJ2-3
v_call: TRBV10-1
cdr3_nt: TGCGCCAGCAGTGAAGGACTAGCGGGGGCCAGCACAGATACGCAGTATTTT
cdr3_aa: CASSEGLAGASTDTQYF

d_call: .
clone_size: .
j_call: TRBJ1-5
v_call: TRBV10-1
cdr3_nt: TGCGCCAGCAGCCAGGGGTCCCAGCCCCAGCATTTT
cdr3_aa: CASSQGSQPQHF

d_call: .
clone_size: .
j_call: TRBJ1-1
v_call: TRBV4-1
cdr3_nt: TGCGCCAGCAGCCAATCCGTGGGCATGTACACTGAAGCTTTCTTT
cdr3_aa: CASSQSVGMYTEAFF

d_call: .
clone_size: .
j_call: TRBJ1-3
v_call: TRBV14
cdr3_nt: TGTGCCAGCAGCCAGGCTCCAAACACCATATATTTT
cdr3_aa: CASSQAPNTIYF

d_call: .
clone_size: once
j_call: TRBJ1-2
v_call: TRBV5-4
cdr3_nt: TGTGCCAGCAGGGAGTACGGCGATTTCTATGGCTACACCTTC
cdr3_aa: CASREYGDFYGYTF

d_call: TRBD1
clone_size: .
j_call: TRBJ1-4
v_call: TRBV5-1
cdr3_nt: TGCGCCAGCAGCTTCGGGACAGGGGAGGAAAAACTGTTTTTT
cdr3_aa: CASSFGTGEEKLFF

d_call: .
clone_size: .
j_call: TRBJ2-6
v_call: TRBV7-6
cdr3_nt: TGTGCCAGCAGCCCTCGGTACTCTGGGGCCAACGTCCTGACTTTC
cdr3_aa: CASSPRYSGANVLTF

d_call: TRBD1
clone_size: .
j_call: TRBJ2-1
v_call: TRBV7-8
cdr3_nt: TGTGCCAGCAGCTTGACCGGGACAGGGGTCAATGAGCAGTTCTTC
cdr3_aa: CASSLTGTGVNEQFF

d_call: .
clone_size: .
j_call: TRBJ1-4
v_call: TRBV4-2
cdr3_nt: TGTGCCAGCAGCCAAGGGCGACAGTTCGATGAAAAACTGTTTTTT
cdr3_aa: CASSQGRQFDEKLFF

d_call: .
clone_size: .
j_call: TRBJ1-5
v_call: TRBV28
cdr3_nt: TGTGCCAGCAGTTTATCAGGGTATAGCAATCAGCCCCAGCATTTT
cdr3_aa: CASSLSGYSNQPQHF

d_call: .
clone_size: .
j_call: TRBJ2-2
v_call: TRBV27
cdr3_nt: TGTGCCAGCAGTGGCGGGGGGACAGAAAACACCGGGGAGCTGTTTTTT
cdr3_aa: CASSGGGTENTGELFF

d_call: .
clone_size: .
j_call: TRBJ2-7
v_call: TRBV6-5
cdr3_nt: TGTGCCAGCCACCCCCCAGGTACGGAAGAGCAGTACTTC
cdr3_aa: CASHPPGTEEQYF

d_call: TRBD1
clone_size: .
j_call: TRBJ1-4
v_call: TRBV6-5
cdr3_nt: TGTGCCAGCAGTCGACAGGGGATTTATGAAAAACTGTTTTTT
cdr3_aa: CASSRQGIYEKLFF

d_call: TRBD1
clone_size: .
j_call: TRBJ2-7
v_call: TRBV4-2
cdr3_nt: TGTGCCAGCAGCCAAGATCGGGACAGCTCCTACGAGCAGTACTTC
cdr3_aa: CASSQDRDSSYEQYF

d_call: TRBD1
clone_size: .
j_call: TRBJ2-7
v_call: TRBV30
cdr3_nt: TGTGCCTGGAGTCCTCGACAGGGCTACGAGCAGTACTTC
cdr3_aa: CAWSPRQGYEQYF

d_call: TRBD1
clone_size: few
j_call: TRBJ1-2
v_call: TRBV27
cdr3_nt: TGTGCCAGCAGAGTTGGACAGGGTCGGGGCTACACCTTC
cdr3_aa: CASRVGQGRGYTF

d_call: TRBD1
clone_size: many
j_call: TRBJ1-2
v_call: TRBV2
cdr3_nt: TGTGCCAGCAGTTACGACAGGGGGCGTGACTATGGCTACACCTTC
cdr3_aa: CASSYDRGRDYGYTF

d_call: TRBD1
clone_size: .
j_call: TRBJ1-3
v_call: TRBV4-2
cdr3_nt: TGTGCCAGCAGCCAAGATGTTGGACAGGGGGCAGGAAACACCATATATTTT
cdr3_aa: CASSQDVGQGAGNTIYF

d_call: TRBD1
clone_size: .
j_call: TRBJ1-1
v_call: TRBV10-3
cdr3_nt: TGTGCCATCAGTGGGGTTCGACAGGGGCGTGAAGCTTTCTTT
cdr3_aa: CAISGVRQGREAFF

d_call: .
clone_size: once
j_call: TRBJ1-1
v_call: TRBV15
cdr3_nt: TGTGCCACCAAAGACAGGTACATGAACACTGAAGCTTTCTTT
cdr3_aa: CATKDRYMNTEAFF

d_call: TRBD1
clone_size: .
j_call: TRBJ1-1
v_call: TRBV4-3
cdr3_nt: TGCGCCAGCAGCCAAGGCGTGGGGACAGGTAGTGAAGCTTTCTTT
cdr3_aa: CASSQGVGTGSEAFF

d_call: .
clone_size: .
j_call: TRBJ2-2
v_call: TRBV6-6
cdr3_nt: TGTGCCGTACACAGGGAGGGTGGCACCGGGGAGCTGTTTTTT
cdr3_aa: CAVHREGGTGELFF

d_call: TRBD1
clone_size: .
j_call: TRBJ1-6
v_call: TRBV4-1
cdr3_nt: TGCGCCAGCAGCCAAGTAGACAGGGGAAACTCACCCCTCCACTTT
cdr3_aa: CASSQVDRGNSPLHF

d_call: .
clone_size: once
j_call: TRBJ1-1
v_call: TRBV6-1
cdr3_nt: TGTGCCAGCAGCGGACAGTACACTGAAGCTTTCTTT
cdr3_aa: CASSGQYTEAFF

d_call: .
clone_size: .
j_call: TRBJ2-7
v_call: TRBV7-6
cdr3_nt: TGTGCCAGCAGCTCAGGGAGGCAGCAGTACTTC
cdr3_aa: CASSSGRQQYF

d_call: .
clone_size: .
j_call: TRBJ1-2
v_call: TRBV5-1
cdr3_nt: TGCGCCAGCAGCCGAGGACAGCTAGACTATGGCTACACCTTC
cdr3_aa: CASSRGQLDYGYTF

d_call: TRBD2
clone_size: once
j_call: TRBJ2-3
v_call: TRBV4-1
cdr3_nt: TGCGCCAGCAGCCAGCTCCTAGCGGGGTTCACAGATACGCAGTATTTT
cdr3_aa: CASSQLLAGFTDTQYF

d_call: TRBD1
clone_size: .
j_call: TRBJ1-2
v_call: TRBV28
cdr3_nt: TGTGCCAGCAGTTCGACAGGGCGAATTGGACATGGCTACACCTTC
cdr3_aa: CASSSTGRIGHGYTF

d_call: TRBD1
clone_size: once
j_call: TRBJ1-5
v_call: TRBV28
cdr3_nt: TGTGCCAGCAGTTTGCCCCCCTTTCCGGGACAGGGAACGCCCCAGCATTTT
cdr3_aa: CASSLPPFPGQGTPQHF